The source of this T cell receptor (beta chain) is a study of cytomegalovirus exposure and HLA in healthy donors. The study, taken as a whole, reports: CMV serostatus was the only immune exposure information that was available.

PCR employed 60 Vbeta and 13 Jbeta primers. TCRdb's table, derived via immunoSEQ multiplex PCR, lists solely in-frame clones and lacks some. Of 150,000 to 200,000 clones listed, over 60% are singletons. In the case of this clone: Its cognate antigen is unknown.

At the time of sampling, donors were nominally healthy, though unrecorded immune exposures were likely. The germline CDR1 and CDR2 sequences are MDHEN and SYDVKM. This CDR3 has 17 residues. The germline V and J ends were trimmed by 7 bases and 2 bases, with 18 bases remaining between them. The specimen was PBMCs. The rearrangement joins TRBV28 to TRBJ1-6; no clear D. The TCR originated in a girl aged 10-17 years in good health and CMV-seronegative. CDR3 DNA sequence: TGTGCCAGCATCGGGAAGGCAGACGAACCCTATAATTCACCCCTCCACTTT. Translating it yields CASIGKADEPYNSPLHF.